This T cell receptor (beta chain) was sequenced for a study of identical twins. Each CDR3 protein is one row after TCRdb ran MiXCR on the 5' RACE reads. The sample includes 300,000 or so distinct CDR3 sequences, 8% to 9.5% seen only once; the top ten take roughly 6.8%. The CDR3 is made up of 16 amino acids. Germline V gives CDR1 ENHRY, CDR2 SYGVKD. The trim removed 2 bases at V and 3 bases at J, leaving 10 bases unmatched. Healthy Caucasian individuals made up all the donors. This clonotype was observed a few times. Another study also made use of these data, one on yellow fever vaccine responses in identical twins.

Material for sequencing was CD8+ T cells sorted from blood. The chain carries TRBV10-3 and TRBJ2-7; 7 positions agree with TRBD2. This TCR came from a young woman in good health. CDR3 DNA: TGTGCCATCAGTGAGCCAACTAGCGAGCCCCTCTACGAGCAGTACTTC. This gives the protein CAISEPTSEPLYEQYF.